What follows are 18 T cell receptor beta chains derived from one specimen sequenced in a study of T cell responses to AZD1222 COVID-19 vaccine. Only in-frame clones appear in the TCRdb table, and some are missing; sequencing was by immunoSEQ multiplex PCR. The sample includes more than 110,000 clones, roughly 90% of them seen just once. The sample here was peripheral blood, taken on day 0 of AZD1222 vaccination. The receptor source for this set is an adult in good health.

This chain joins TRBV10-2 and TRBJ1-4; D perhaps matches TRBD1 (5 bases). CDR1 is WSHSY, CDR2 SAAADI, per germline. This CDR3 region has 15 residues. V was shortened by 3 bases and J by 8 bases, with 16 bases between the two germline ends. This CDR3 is CASSDARSGGEKLFF. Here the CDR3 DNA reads TGCGCCAGCAGTGACGCCCGGAGTGGGGGAGAAAAACTGTTTTTT.

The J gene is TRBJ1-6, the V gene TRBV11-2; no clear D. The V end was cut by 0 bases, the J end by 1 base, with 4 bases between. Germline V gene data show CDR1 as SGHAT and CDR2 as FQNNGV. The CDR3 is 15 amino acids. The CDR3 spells CASSLEPSYNSPLHF. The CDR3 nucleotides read TGTGCCAGCAGCTTAGAGCCTTCCTATAATTCACCCCTCCACTTT.

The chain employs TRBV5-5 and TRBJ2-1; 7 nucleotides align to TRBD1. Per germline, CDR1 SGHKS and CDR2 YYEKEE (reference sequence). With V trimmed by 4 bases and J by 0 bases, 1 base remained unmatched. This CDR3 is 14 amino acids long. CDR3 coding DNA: TGTGCCAGCAGCGGGGACAGCTCCTACAATGAGCAGTTCTTC. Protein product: CASSGDSSYNEQFF.

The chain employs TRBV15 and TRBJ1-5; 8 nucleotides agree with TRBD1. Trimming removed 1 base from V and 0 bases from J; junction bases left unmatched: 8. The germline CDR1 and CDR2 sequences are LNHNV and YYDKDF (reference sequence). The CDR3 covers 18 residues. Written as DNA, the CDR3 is TGTGCCACCAGCAGAGCCCGATACACAGGGGGTAGCAATCAGCCCCAGCATTTT. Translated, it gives CATSRARYTGGSNQPQHF.

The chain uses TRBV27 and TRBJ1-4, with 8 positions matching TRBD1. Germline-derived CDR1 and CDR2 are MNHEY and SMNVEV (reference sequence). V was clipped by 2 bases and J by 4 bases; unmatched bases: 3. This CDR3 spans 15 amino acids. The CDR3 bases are TGTGCCAGCAGTTTAGGACAGGGCCTTAATGAAAAACTGTTTTTT. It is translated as CASSLGQGLNEKLFF.

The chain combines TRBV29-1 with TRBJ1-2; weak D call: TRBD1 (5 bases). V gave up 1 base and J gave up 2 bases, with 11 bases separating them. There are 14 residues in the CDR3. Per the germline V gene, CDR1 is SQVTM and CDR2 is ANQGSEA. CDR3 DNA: TGCAGCGTTGAAGTGCAGGACATAAACTATGGCTACACCTTC. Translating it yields CSVEVQDINYGYTF.

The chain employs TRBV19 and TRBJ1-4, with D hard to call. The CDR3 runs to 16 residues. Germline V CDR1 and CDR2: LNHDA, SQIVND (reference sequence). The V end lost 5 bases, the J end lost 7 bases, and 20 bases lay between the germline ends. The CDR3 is CASSPTDTDPVEKLFF. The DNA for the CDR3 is TGTGCCAGTAGTCCCACCGACACCGACCCCGTTGAAAAACTGTTTTTT.

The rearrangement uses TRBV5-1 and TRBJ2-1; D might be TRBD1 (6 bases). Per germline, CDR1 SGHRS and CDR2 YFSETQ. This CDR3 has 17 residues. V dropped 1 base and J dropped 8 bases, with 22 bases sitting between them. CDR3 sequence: CASSLTLLRIRGYEQFF. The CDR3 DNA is TGCGCCAGCAGCTTGACCCTACTTCGCATAAGGGGGTATGAGCAGTTCTTC.

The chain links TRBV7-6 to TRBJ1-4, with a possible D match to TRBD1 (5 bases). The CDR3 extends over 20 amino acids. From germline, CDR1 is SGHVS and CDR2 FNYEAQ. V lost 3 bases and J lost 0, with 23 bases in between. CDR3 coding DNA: TGTGCCAGCAGCTTTACGCTCAGGGCCGGACCAGTTGCAACTAATGAAAAACTGTTTTTT. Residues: CASSFTLRAGPVATNEKLFF.

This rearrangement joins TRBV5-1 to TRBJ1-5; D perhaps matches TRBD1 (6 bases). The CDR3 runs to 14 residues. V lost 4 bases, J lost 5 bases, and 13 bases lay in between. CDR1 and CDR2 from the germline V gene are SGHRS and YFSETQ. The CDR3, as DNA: TGCGCCAGCAGCCCAGGGACACCTGATCAGCCCCAGCATTTT. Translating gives CASSPGTPDQPQHF.

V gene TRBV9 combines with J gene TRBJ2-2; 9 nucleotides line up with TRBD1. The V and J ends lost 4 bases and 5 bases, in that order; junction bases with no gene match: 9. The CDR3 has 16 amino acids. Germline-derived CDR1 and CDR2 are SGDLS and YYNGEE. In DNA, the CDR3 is TGTGCCAGCAGCCTCAACGACAGGGGGAGAACCGGGGAGCTGTTTTTT. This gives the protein CASSLNDRGRTGELFF.

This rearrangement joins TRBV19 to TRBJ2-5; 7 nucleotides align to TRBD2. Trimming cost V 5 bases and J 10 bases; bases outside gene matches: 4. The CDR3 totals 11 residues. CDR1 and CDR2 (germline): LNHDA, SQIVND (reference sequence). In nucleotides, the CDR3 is TGTGCCAGTAGTGGGAGGGAAGGCCAGTACTTC. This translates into CASSGREGQYF.

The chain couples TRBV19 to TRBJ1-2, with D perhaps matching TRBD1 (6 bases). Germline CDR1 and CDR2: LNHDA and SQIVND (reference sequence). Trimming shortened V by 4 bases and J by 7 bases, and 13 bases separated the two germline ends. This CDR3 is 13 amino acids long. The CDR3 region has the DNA TGTGCCAGTAGTACCGGGGCCAGGGGTGGCTACACCTTC. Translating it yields CASSTGARGGYTF.

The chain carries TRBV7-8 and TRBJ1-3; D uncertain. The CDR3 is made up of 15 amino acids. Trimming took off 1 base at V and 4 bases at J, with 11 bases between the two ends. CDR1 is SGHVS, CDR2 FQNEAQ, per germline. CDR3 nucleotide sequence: TGTGCCAGCAGCTTAGGCTCGGGAATCGGAAACACCATATATTTT. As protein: CASSLGSGIGNTIYF.

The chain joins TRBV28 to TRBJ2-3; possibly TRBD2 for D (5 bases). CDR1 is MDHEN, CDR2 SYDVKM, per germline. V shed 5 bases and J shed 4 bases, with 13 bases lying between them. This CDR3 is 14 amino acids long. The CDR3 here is CASSPHVGADTQYF. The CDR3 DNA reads TGTGCCAGCAGTCCCCATGTGGGAGCAGATACGCAGTATTTT.

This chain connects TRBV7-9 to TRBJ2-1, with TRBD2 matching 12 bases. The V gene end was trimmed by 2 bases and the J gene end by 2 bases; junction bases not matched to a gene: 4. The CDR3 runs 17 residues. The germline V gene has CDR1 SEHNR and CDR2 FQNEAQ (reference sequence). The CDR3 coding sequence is TGTGCCAGCAGCTTATCTTCTAGCGGGAGGGCCTACAATGAGCAGTTCTTC. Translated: CASSLSSSGRAYNEQFF.

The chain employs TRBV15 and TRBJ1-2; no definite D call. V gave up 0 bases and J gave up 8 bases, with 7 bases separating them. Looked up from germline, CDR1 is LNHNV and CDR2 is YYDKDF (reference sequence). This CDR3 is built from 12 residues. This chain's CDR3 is CATSREGRGYTF. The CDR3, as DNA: TGTGCCACCAGCAGAGAGGGAAGGGGCTACACCTTC.

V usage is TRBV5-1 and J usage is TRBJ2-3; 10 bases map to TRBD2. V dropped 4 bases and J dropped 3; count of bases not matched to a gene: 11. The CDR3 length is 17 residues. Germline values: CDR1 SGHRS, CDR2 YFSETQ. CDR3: CASSPWTSGVVTDTQYF. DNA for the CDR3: TGCGCCAGCAGCCCGTGGACTAGCGGTGTGGTTACAGATACGCAGTATTTT.